The entry below gives a single TCR beta chain sequence along with its context. Its antigen is not known. This record belongs to a study of OX40 agonist ivuxolimab in advanced cancers. Study-level background: With ivuxolimab, an agonistic anti-OX40 (CD134) antibody, patients were treated. The study reported partial responses in three patients: one hepatocellular carcinoma, two cutaneous melanoma.

The CDR3 is 20 amino acids. V was pared by 3 bases and J by 6 bases, with 14 bases of the junction left unmatched. Germline CDR1 reads SGDLS; CDR2 reads YYNGEE. Study conclusions and caveats: More expanded clones were seen, on average, in CD8+ T cells than in CD4+. With doses of 0.1 to 3.0 mg/kg, CD4+ and CD8+ blood T cells had undergone clonal expansion by week 6.

TCRdb keeps only in-frame clones here, not all; method: immunoSEQ multiplex PCR. The data contain about 50,000 clones, about 92% of them singletons. J is TRBJ2-2 and V is TRBV9; 16 nucleotides agree with TRBD2. The sequence derives from an adult with an advanced solid tumor such as melanoma, head and neck, liver or kidney cancer. The input for sequencing was CD4+ or CD8+ T cells sorted from blood, taken in a trial of the OX40 agonist ivuxolimab. In DNA form, the CDR3 reads TGTGCCAGCAGCGCCCCCGGGACTAGCGGGAGGGCCAGGATTCCCGGGGAGCTGTTTTTT. This gives the protein CASSAPGTSGRARIPGELFF. The complete variable domain, with remaining parts taken from reference TRBV9 and TRBJ2-2, reads DSGVTQTPKHLITATGQRVTLRCSPRSGDLSVYWYQQSLDQGLQFLIQYYNGEERAKGNILERFSAQQFPDLHSELNLSSLELGDSALYFCASSAPGTSGRARIPGELFFGEGSRLTVL.